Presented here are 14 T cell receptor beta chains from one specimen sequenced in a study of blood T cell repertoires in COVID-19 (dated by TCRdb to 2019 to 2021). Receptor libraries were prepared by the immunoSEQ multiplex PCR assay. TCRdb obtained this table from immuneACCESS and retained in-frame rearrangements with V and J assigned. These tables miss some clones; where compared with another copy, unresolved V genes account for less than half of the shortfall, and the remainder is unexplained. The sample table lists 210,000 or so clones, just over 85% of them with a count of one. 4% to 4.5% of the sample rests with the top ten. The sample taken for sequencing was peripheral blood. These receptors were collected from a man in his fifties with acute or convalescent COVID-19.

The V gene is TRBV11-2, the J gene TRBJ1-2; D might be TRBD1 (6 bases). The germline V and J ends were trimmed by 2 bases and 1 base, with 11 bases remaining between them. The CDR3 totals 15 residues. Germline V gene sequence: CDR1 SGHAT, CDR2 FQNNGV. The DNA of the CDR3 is TGTGCCAGCAGCTTATTGTACAGGGATAACTATGGCTACACCTTC. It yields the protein CASSLLYRDNYGYTF.

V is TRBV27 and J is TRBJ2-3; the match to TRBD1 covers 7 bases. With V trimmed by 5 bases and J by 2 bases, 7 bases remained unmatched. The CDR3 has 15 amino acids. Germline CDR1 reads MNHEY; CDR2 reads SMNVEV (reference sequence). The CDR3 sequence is CASSTTTGDTDTQYF. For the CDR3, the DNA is TGTGCCAGCAGTACTACCACAGGGGACACAGATACGCAGTATTTT.

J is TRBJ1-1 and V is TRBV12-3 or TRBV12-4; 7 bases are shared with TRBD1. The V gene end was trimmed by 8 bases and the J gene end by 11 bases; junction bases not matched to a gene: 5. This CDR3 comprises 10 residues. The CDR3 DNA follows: TGTGCCAGCTCTAGGGGGCTGGCTTTCTTT. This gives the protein CASSRGLAFF.

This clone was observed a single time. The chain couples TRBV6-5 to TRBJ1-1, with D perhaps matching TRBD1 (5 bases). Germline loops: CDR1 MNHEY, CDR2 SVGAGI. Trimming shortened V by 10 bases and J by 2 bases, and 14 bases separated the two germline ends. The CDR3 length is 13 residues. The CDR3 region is CATTRGFNTEAFF. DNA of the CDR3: TGTGCCACCACGCGGGGGTTCAACACTGAAGCTTTCTTT.

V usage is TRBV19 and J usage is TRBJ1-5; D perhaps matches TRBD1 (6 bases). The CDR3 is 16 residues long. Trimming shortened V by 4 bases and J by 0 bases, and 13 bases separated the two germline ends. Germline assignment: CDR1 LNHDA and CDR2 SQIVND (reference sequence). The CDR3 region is CASSTSGTLSNQPQHF. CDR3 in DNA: TGTGCCAGTAGTACCTCCGGGACACTTAGCAATCAGCCCCAGCATTTT.

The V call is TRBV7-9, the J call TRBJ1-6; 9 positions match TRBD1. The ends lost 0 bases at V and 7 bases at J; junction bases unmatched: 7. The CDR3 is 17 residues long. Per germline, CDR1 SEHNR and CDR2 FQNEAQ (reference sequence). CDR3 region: CASSLAPGQGPNSPLHF. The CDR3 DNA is TGTGCCAGCAGCTTAGCCCCGGGACAGGGACCGAATTCACCCCTCCACTTT.

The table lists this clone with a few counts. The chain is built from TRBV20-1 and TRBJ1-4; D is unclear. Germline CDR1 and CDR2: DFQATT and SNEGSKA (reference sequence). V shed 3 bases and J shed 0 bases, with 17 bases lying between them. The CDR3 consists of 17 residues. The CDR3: CSASYGSVAATNEKLFF. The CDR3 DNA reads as TGCAGTGCTAGTTATGGCAGCGTAGCTGCAACTAATGAAAAACTGTTTTTT.

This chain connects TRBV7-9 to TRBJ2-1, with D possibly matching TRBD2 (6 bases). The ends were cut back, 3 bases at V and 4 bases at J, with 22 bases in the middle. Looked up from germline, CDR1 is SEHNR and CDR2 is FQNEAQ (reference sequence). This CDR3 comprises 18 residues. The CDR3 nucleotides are TGTGCCAGCAGCTTTGCGGGAAACTCGCCCCTAGGGTACAATGAGCAGTTCTTC. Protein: CASSFAGNSPLGYNEQFF.

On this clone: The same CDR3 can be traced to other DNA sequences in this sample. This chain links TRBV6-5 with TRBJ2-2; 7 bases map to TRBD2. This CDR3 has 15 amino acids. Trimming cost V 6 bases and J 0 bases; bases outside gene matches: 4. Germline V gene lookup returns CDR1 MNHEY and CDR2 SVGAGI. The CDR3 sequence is CASRGGTANTGELFF. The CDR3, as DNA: TGTGCCAGCAGGGGGGGGACTGCGAACACCGGGGAGCTGTTTTTT.

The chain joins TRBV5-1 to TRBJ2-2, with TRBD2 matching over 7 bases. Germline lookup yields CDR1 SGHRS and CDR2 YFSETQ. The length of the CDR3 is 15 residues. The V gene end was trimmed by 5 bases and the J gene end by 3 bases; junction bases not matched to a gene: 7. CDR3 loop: CASRSGGTDTGELFF. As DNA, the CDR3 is TGCGCCAGCAGATCCGGGGGGACGGACACCGGGGAGCTGTTTTTT.

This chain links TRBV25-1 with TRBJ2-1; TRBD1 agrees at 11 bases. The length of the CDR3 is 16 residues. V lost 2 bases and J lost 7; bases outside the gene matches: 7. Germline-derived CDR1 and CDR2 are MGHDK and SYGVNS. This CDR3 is CASSERTGGSRNEQFF. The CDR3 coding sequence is TGTGCCAGCAGTGAACGGACAGGGGGCAGTCGGAATGAGCAGTTCTTC.

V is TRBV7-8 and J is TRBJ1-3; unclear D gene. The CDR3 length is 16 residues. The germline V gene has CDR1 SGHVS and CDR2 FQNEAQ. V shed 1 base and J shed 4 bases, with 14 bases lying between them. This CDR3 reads CASSLVGELRGNTIYF. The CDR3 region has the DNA TGTGCCAGCAGCTTAGTTGGGGAGTTGCGAGGAAACACCATATATTTT.

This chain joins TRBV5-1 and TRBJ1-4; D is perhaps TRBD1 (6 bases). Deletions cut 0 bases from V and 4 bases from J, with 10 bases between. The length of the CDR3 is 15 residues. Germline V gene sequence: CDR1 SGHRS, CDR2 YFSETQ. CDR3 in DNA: TGCGCCAGCAGCTTGGGGACAGCTAGTAATGAAAAACTGTTTTTT. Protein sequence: CASSLGTASNEKLFF.

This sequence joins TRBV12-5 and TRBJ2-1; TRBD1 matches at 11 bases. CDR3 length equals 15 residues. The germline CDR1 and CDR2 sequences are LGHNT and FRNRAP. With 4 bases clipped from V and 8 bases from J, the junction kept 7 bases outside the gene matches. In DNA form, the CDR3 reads TGTGCTAGTGGTTCGCAGGACAGGGGGCTATATGAGCAGTTCTTC. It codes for CASGSQDRGLYEQFF.